This T cell receptor beta chain was identified during a study of blood T cell repertoires in COVID-19. For the study at large: Acute and convalescent COVID-19 samples came from the United States, Italy and Spain. PBMCs, B-cell-depleted T cells, or T cells provided the cDNA or gDNA that made up the material.

As originally analysed: Amplification from reference gene primers served as the basis for estimated nucleated cell counts. The table came from immunoSEQ multiplex PCR; TCRdb's copy has only in-frame clones and leaves some out. V and J calls plus clone size are reproduced from that table; the DNA served to infer D and trimming. The data hold 55,000 to 65,000 clones, with 82% observed a single time. There are 16 residues in the CDR3. Germline assignment: CDR1 MRHNA and CDR2 SNTAGT. Trimming took 4 bases from V and 1 from J; bases not matched to a gene: 5. The sequence was collected from a human donor in a cohort sampled during active COVID-19. Material for sequencing was peripheral blood. The chain recombines TRBV6-4 with TRBJ2-2; 8 bases are a match to TRBD2. The CDR3 protein is CASSVRAGVNTGELFF. CDR3 bases: TGTGCCAGCAGTGTCCGAGCGGGGGTGAACACCGGGGAGCTGTTTTTT.